The next 18 T cell receptor beta chains were all read from a single sample in a study of CD8 T cells in ankylosing spondylitis. In TCRdb, the 5' RACE reads were re-called with MiXCR into one record per CDR3 protein. This sample yields a few hundred thousand distinct CDR3 sequences, of which around a tenth are seen a single time; more than 7% belongs to the top ten. Specimen: blood, either unsorted or a sorted T cell fraction (not recorded which). Every receptor here comes from a female donor with ankylosing spondylitis or in good health (not recorded which).

The chain links TRBV28 to TRBJ1-3; D gene unclear. Trimming took 10 bases from V and 5 from J, leaving 15 bases between them. Germline values: CDR1 MDHEN, CDR2 SYDVKM. This CDR3 spans 13 amino acids. The DNA of the CDR3 is TGTGCCAACAGCTCCGGGATTAGAAACACCATATATTTT. It yields the protein CANSSGIRNTIYF.

This clonotype showed up many times. The chain has TRBV18 and TRBJ2-1, with D possibly being TRBD1 or TRBD2 (5 bases each). Per the germline V gene, CDR1 is KGHSH and CDR2 is LQKENI. This CDR3 spans 16 amino acids. V dropped 3 bases and J dropped 1 base, with 13 bases sitting between them. The CDR3 here is CASSPLGGRSYNEQFF. CDR3 coding DNA: TGTGCCAGCTCACCTCTTGGGGGAAGGTCCTACAATGAGCAGTTCTTC.

This clonotype was picked up many times. The chain carries TRBV20-1 and TRBJ2-2; D is perhaps TRBD1 (6 bases). Looked up from germline, CDR1 is DFQATT and CDR2 is SNEGSKA (reference sequence). This CDR3 is 14 amino acids long. V lost 2 bases, J lost 7 bases, and 14 bases lay in between. The DNA for the CDR3 is TGCAGTGCTAGAAGTATAGGGGGTGGCGGGGAGCTGTTTTTT. Protein product: CSARSIGGGGELFF.

The sample holds many counts of this clonotype. The rearrangement links TRBV20-1 to TRBJ2-5, with TRBD1 matching 8 bases. CDR1 is DFQATT and CDR2 is SNEGSKA in the germline V gene (reference sequence). This CDR3 spans 15 amino acids. The trim removed 3 bases at V and 5 bases at J, leaving 11 bases unmatched. The chain's CDR3 is CSASSGQGRSETQYF. The DNA of the CDR3 is TGCAGTGCTAGCTCCGGACAGGGTCGCTCGGAGACCCAGTACTTC.

This clonotype showed up many times. The chain has TRBV15 and TRBJ2-2; D may be TRBD2 (6 bases). The germline V gene encodes CDR1 LNHNV and CDR2 YYDKDF (reference sequence). The ends were cut back, 3 bases at V and 5 bases at J, with 7 bases in the middle. The CDR3 length is 13 residues. The CDR3 is CATSRGGTGELFF. CDR3 DNA sequence: TGTGCCACCAGCAGGGGGGGTACCGGGGAGCTGTTTTTT.

This clonotype was observed at least ten times. This chain joins TRBV7-9 and TRBJ2-5; the match to TRBD2 covers 10 bases. Germline CDR1 SEHNR, CDR2 FQNEAQ (reference sequence). Trimming removed 1 base from V and 2 bases from J; junction bases left unmatched: 7. This CDR3 comprises 17 residues. CDR3 protein: CASSLGGTSALQETQYF. CDR3 in DNA: TGTGCCAGCAGCTTAGGAGGGACTAGCGCGTTACAAGAGACCCAGTACTTC.

This clonotype was detected ten times or more. As DNA, the CDR3 is TGTGCCAGCAGTGACCGTATGGTCGGACCCCTCCACTTT. Its protein is CASSDRMVGPLHF. The J gene is TRBJ1-6, the V gene TRBV25-1; D ambiguous. Germline V gives CDR1 MGHDK, CDR2 SYGVNS. V lost 3 bases, J lost 12 bases, and 12 bases lay in between. This CDR3 is built from 13 residues. The full variable domain, in which reference TRBV25-1 and TRBJ1-6 provide the parts outside the CDR3, is EADIYQTPRYLVIGTGKKITLECSQTMGHDKMYWYQQDPGMELHLIHYSYGVNSTEKGDLSSESTVSRIRTEHFPLTLESARPSHTSQYLCASSDRMVGPLHFGNGTRLTVT.

This clonotype was found many times. The chain is built from TRBV12-3 or TRBV12-4 and TRBJ1-5, with 7 bases matching TRBD1. The ends lost 6 bases at V and 4 bases at J; junction bases unmatched: 6. The CDR3 has 14 residues. As DNA, the CDR3 is TGTGCCAGCAGCCGGGACAGCCTAAATCAGCCCCAGCATTTT. It is translated as CASSRDSLNQPQHF.

This clonotype was recorded a few times. V is TRBV18 and J is TRBJ2-7, with D hard to call. This CDR3 is built from 14 residues. The V end lost 1 base, the J end lost 0 bases, and 7 bases lay between the germline ends. Germline V gene sequence: CDR1 KGHSH, CDR2 LQKENI. CDR3 residues: CASSPRGFSYEQYF. The CDR3 nucleotides read TGTGCCAGCTCACCACGGGGATTCTCCTACGAGCAGTACTTC. Combining the CDR3 with reference TRBV18 and TRBJ2-7 gives the whole variable domain NAGVMQNPRHLVRRRGQEARLRCSPMKGHSHVYWYRQLPEEGLKFMVYLQKENIIDESGMPKERFSAEFPKEGPSILRIQQVVRGDSAAYFCASSPRGFSYEQYFGPGTRLTVT.

This clonotype has only a few counts. The rearrangement joins TRBV5-1 to TRBJ2-2; D is unclear. V lost 0 bases and J 4 bases, leaving 7 bases between the germline ends. This CDR3 has 14 amino acids. Germline V lookup: CDR1 SGHRS, CDR2 YFSETQ. The CDR3 nucleotides read TGCGCCAGCAGCTTGGAACCGGTCACCGGGGAGCTGTTTTTT. This gives the protein CASSLEPVTGELFF.

At least ten counts were recorded for this clonotype. This CDR3 is CASATSGLYNEQFF. The CDR3, as DNA: TGTGCCAGCGCGACTAGCGGGTTGTACAATGAGCAGTTCTTC. The V call is TRBV6-2 or TRBV6-3, the J call TRBJ2-1; 10 positions agree with TRBD2. Germline CDR1 MNHEY, CDR2 SVGEGT. V trimming: 8 bases; J trimming: 4 bases; junction bases outside the gene matches: 5. The CDR3 has 14 amino acids.

The sample holds many counts of this clonotype. The chain joins TRBV5-6 to TRBJ2-7; D not resolved. The V gene's germline CDR1 is SGHDT and CDR2 YYEEEE. The V end was cut by 5 bases, the J end by 4 bases, with 13 bases between. This CDR3 has 13 residues. DNA of the CDR3: TGTGCCAGCAGTTCTACCCTCACTTACGAGCAGTACTTC. This encodes CASSSTLTYEQYF.

The chain combines TRBV24-1 with TRBJ1-5; D might be TRBD1 (5 bases). Germline V gives CDR1 KGHDR, CDR2 SFDVKD. Trimming took off 6 bases at V and 4 bases at J, with 9 bases between the two ends. This CDR3 contains 13 residues. This CDR3 reads CATSRDGNQPQHF. The CDR3 coding sequence is TGTGCCACCAGTAGGGACGGAAATCAGCCCCAGCATTTT.

This clonotype was recorded a few times. A read error may produce the germline difference seen at one junction end. This chain uses TRBV9 with TRBJ2-1, with TRBD1 as a possible D gene (5 bases). The CDR3 consists of 12 residues. Germline V gene lookup returns CDR1 SGDLS and CDR2 YYNGEE. CDR3: CASSVAGAKLYF. The CDR3 bases are TGTGCCAGCAGCGTAGCTGGGGCTAAACTCTACTTC.

This clonotype was picked up many times. The chain is built from TRBV5-5 and TRBJ2-3; D possibly uses TRBD1 or TRBD2 (6 bases each). This CDR3 has 16 residues. Trimming removed 0 bases at V and 4 bases at J, with 15 bases between. CDR1 is SGHKS, CDR2 YYEKEE, per germline (reference sequence). CDR3 nucleotides: TGTGCCAGCAGCTTGGCCTATGGGGGGCAACCAGATACGCAGTATTTT. It yields the protein CASSLAYGGQPDTQYF. The full variable domain, with the rest looked up from reference TRBV5-5 and TRBJ2-3, is DAGVTQSPTHLIKTRGQQVTLRCSPISGHKSVSWYQQVLGQGPQFIFQYYEKEERGRGNFPDRFSARQFPNYSSELNVNALLLGDSALYLCASSLAYGGQPDTQYFGPGTRLTVL.

The chain recombines TRBV20-1 with TRBJ1-1; 8 positions match TRBD1. The CDR3 length is 18 residues. V shed 6 bases and J 0 bases; nucleotides not matched to a gene: 18. CDR1 is DFQATT, CDR2 SNEGSKA, per germline (reference sequence). CDR3 amino acids: CSAHGTGPTTTMNTEAFF. The DNA for the CDR3 is TGCAGTGCCCACGGGACAGGCCCGACAACTACCATGAACACTGAAGCTTTCTTT.

The CDR3 sequence is CSARDFRLGSLNEQFF. CDR3 nucleotides: TGCAGTGCTAGAGATTTTAGACTAGGCAGTCTGAATGAGCAGTTCTTC. The chain carries TRBV20-1 and TRBJ2-1, with D tentatively TRBD2 (6 bases). The CDR3 length is 16 residues. V lost 0 bases to trimming and J lost 7 bases, with 19 bases between them. Germline CDR1 is DFQATT and CDR2 is SNEGSKA (reference sequence).

This clonotype was picked up many times. This chain uses TRBV6-5 with TRBJ1-3; D is undetermined. The V end was cut by 2 bases, the J end by 0 bases, with 8 bases between. The CDR3 covers 15 residues. Per germline, CDR1 MNHEY and CDR2 SVGAGI. The CDR3 DNA is TGTGCCAGCAGTTACGACGGAAACTCTGGAAACACCATATATTTT. Translating gives CASSYDGNSGNTIYF.